Listed here are 10 T cell receptor beta chains from one sample, sequenced in a study of T cell changes during pregnancy in multiple sclerosis. Profiled with immunoSEQ multiplex PCR; TCRdb holds only in-frame clones, not every one. This table holds 54,000 or so clones, just under 95% found once. The specimen comprised CD4+ T cells from peripheral blood mononuclear cells, sampled before pregnancy. Receptor source: a female donor with multiple sclerosis, enrolled in a pregnancy study.

This clone appeared a few times. This rearrangement joins TRBV2 to TRBJ2-5; a weak D match, TRBD2 (5 bases). The CDR3 consists of 15 residues. Between the trimmed V and J ends, which lost 1 base and 5 bases, there was a span of 14 bases. The V gene's germline CDR1 is SNHLY and CDR2 FYNNEI. CDR3 protein: CASSEGAGSEETQYF. The CDR3 DNA reads TGTGCCAGCAGTGAAGGGGCGGGTAGCGAGGAGACCCAGTACTTC.

This clone has just one count. The V call is TRBV11-2, the J call TRBJ2-1; possibly TRBD2 for D (6 bases). Germline CDR1 reads SGHAT; CDR2 reads FQNNGV. Deletions cut 6 bases from V and 6 bases from J, with 15 bases between. The CDR3 sequence is 14 residues long. This CDR3 is CASRGGQLPNEQFF. CDR3 DNA: TGTGCCAGCAGGGGGGGTCAGCTTCCCAATGAGCAGTTCTTC.

The V gene is TRBV29-1, the J gene TRBJ2-3; TRBD1 matches 8 bases. The CDR3 spans 15 residues. V gave up 5 bases and J gave up 2 bases; unmatched junction bases: 9. Germline V gene sequence: CDR1 SQVTM, CDR2 ANQGSEA. The CDR3 is CSVIPGGRNTDTQYF. For the CDR3, the DNA is TGCAGCGTTATTCCAGGGGGCAGGAACACAGATACGCAGTATTTT.

This chain connects TRBV5-1 to TRBJ2-3, with D maybe TRBD1 (8 bases). Germline V lookup: CDR1 SGHRS, CDR2 YFSETQ. Trimming stripped 4 bases from V and 4 bases from J, with 19 bases between. CDR3 size: 16 residues. This CDR3 is CASSKPGGGGADTQYF. For the CDR3, the DNA is TGCGCCAGCAGCAAACCAGGGGGCGGGGGAGCAGATACGCAGTATTTT.

The genes are TRBV19 and TRBJ2-7; D possibly corresponds to TRBD1 (6 bases). Trimming cost V 8 bases and J 2 bases, with 16 bases left between them. The CDR3 is 14 amino acids. CDR1 LNHDA and CDR2 SQIVND come from the germline V gene (reference sequence). This chain's CDR3 is CASRVDRNAYEQYF. Here the CDR3 DNA reads TGTGCCAGTCGCGTTGACAGGAATGCCTACGAGCAGTACTTC. The whole variable domain, filled in from reference TRBV19 and TRBJ2-7, reads DGGITQSPKYLFRKEGQNVTLSCEQNLNHDAMYWYRQDPGQGLRLIYYSQIVNDFQKGDIAEGYSVSREKKESFPLTVTSAQKNPTAFYLCASRVDRNAYEQYFGPGTRLTVT.

The chain employs TRBV2 and TRBJ1-2; no definite D call. Trimming stripped 7 bases from V and 3 bases from J, with 12 bases between. Germline V gene data show CDR1 as SNHLY and CDR2 as FYNNEI. The CDR3 contains 13 residues. CDR3 loop: CASTPLAYYGYTF. The DNA for the CDR3 is TGTGCCAGCACCCCCCTGGCTTACTATGGCTACACCTTC.

The J gene is TRBJ2-3, the V gene TRBV13; tentatively, D is TRBD2 (7 bases). Germline V lookup: CDR1 PRHDT, CDR2 FYEKMQ (reference sequence). This CDR3 spans 17 amino acids. V was clipped by 0 bases and J by 1 base, with 14 bases between them. CDR3 sequence: CASSLGRLGGGTDTQYF. CDR3 nucleotide sequence: TGTGCCAGCAGCTTAGGCCGCCTAGGGGGGGGCACAGATACGCAGTATTTT.

This chain links TRBV28 with TRBJ2-3; tentative D call: TRBD2 (5 bases). The CDR3 has 19 residues. Germline assignment: CDR1 MDHEN and CDR2 SYDVKM. Deletions cut 4 bases from V and 0 bases from J, with 23 bases between. The CDR3 sequence is CASSSSPGPKRDSTDTQYF. CDR3 sequence (DNA): TGTGCCAGCAGTTCCTCCCCCGGACCAAAGAGGGATAGCACAGATACGCAGTATTTT.

The chain joins TRBV19 to TRBJ2-3; D remains ambiguous. This CDR3 has 11 amino acids. V shed 2 bases and J shed 6 bases, with 3 bases lying between them. The germline CDR1 and CDR2 sequences are LNHDA and SQIVND (reference sequence). Written as DNA, the CDR3 is TGTGCCAGTAGTATACTGGATACGCAGTATTTT. This gives the protein CASSILDTQYF.

The chain employs TRBV29-1 and TRBJ2-3; 8 positions match TRBD2. This CDR3 spans 14 amino acids. CDR1 is SQVTM, CDR2 ANQGSEA, per germline. V dropped 6 bases and J dropped 2; count of bases not matched to a gene: 7. The CDR3 reads CSVQRAGVTDTQYF. The CDR3, as DNA: TGCAGCGTACAGAGAGCGGGAGTCACAGATACGCAGTATTTT.